This T cell receptor beta chain derives from a study of OX40 agonist ivuxolimab in advanced cancers. Study as a whole: Males comprised around 80% of the group, whose mean age was approximately 60 years (range about 20 to 90). Study conclusions and caveats: Fewer expanded clones were found on average in CD4+ than in CD8+ T cells.

The V segment lost 5 bases and the J segment 6 bases; nucleotides outside the gene matches: 12. There are 16 residues in the CDR3. Germline V gene lookup returns CDR1 SGHNT and CDR2 YYREEE (reference sequence). Only in-frame clones appear in the TCRdb table, and some are missing; sequencing was by immunoSEQ multiplex PCR. This table has about 48,000 clones, about 87% appearing once. As for this clone: Its antigen is unidentified.

The sampling schedule covered blood at baseline, cycle 4 day 1, and cycle 7 day 1. The V gene is TRBV5-4, the J gene TRBJ2-4, with TRBD2 matching over 9 bases. Sequenced here: CD4+ or CD8+ T cells sorted from blood, sampled in a trial of the OX40 agonist ivuxolimab. The receptor comes from an adult with an advanced solid tumor such as melanoma, head and neck, liver or kidney cancer. This CDR3 reads CASSPGLAGVRNIQYF. CDR3 nucleotides: TGTGCCAGCAGTCCTGGATTAGCGGGGGTTCGAAACATTCAGTACTTC. The full variable domain, rest sourced from reference TRBV5-4 and TRBJ2-4, is ETGVTQSPTHLIKTRGQQVTLRCSSQSGHNTVSWYQQALGQGPQFIFQYYREEENGRGNFPPRFSGLQFPNYSSELNVNALELDDSALYLCASSPGLAGVRNIQYFGAGTRLSVL.